This entry is about one T cell receptor (beta chain). This entry comes from a study of blood T cell repertoires in COVID-19. Study as a whole: From the United States, Italy and Spain came samples of acute and convalescent COVID-19. PBMCs, B-cell-depleted T cells, or T cells were the source of the cDNA or gDNA that made up the material.

In the authors' workflow: Estimated nucleated cell counts came from reference gene primer amplification. Profiling relied on immunoSEQ multiplex PCR, and the TCRdb table lists in-frame clones only, not all of them. Clone size and the V and J calls come from that table; the DNA yielded D and trimming. This sample has about 110,000 clones, with 88% found just once. This clonotype was obtained from a human donor in a cohort sampled during active COVID-19. The sequenced material came from peripheral blood.

The CDR3 DNA reads as TGTGCCAGCCCAGTCGGGGTTCCGGAGACCCAGTACTTC. Amino acid sequence: CASPVGVPETQYF. The V call is TRBV6-5, the J call TRBJ2-5; perhaps TRBD2 as D (5 bases). Trimming left V 8 bases short and J 5 bases short, with 15 bases between. The CDR3 spans 13 residues. Germline CDR1 MNHEY, CDR2 SVGAGI.